This paragraph reports one TCR beta chain. Its target is unknown. 60 Vbeta and 13 Jbeta primers were used in PCR. Here immunoSEQ multiplex PCR was the method, and the copy in TCRdb shows in-frame clones only, minus some. The profile shows about 170,000 clones, under 80% of them singletons. This sample is part of a study of cytomegalovirus exposure and HLA in healthy donors. Whole-study results and caveats: In an earlier analysis, about 87% or about 30%: the productive usage of most TCR beta V segments.

Trimming cost V 3 bases and J 2 bases; bases outside gene matches: 5. The CDR3 extends over 17 amino acids. Germline CDR1 SGHNT, CDR2 YYREEE (reference sequence). The chain combines TRBV5-4 with TRBJ1-4, with TRBD1 matching over 12 bases. Sequencing used PBMCs. The TCR originated in a man aged 35 to 55 in good health and CMV-seronegative. Here the CDR3 DNA reads TGTGCCAGCAGCTGGGGACAGGGGGCATCGACTAATGAAAAACTGTTTTTT. It is translated as CASSWGQGASTNEKLFF. The full variable domain, its missing parts supplied by reference TRBV5-4 and TRBJ1-4, is ETGVTQSPTHLIKTRGQQVTLRCSSQSGHNTVSWYQQALGQGPQFIFQYYREEENGRGNFPPRFSGLQFPNYSSELNVNALELDDSALYLCASSWGQGASTNEKLFFGSGTQLSVL.